This T cell receptor (beta chain) was observed in a study of response to subunit inactivated influenza vaccine (dated by TCRdb to about 2018). For context, the study as a whole: Deep quantitative T cell receptor repertoire profiling was used in the study to track responses to a trivalent subunit inactivated influenza vaccine.

This clonotype has just a few counts. Its antigen is not yet known. No base quality values were provided; no much bigger clone lies one nucleotide off. The germline V and J ends show losses of 6 bases and 3 bases respectively, and no gene match explains 9 bases of the junction. For CDR1 and CDR2, the germline V gene lists MNHEY and SVGEGT. Including the terminal cysteine and phenylalanine, the CDR3 comprises 15 residues. Only the CDR3 DNA stays, 45 bases, in frame from base 1. Overall study outcomes, separate from this receptor: According to the authors, only a limited number of new T cells may be recruited by each seasonal influenza vaccination.

Library preparation was by RT-PCR. The instrument given in TCRdb is Illumina HiSeq 2500. TCRdb trimmed public reads at Q25 via fastp, called clones via MiXCR and kept in-frame beta chains. CDR3 protein sequences are deduplicated, and each keeps its most common genes and DNA. The sample table lists under 950,000 distinct CDR3 sequences, less than 25% of them with a count of one. The leading ten clones occupy about 9.4% of the sample. The chain links TRBV6-2 or TRBV6-3 with TRBJ2-7; the junction holds 9 bases that match TRBD1. The specimen was PBMCs from blood, collected roughly 5 days after vaccination. The source is a man between 50 and 59 years old who received an inactivated influenza vaccine. Donor details come from another sample of the same person, matched by shared clones. The CDR3 protein: CASRGMGQGSYEQYF. The sequenced DNA is TGTGCCAGCAGGGGAATGGGACAGGGAAGCTACGAGCAGTACTTC.